Sequencing of this T cell receptor (beta chain) was carried out in a study of T cells in localized non-small cell lung cancer. Trimming left V 3 bases short and J 6 bases short, with 19 bases between. The V gene's germline CDR1 is SEHNR and CDR2 FQNEAQ (reference sequence). This CDR3 has 16 amino acids. The method was immunoSEQ multiplex PCR; TCRdb's version includes in-frame clones alone and lacks a portion of them. Among about 59,000 clones listed, approximately 90% were seen once. The sample here was peripheral blood, taken before any cancer treatment. This TCR came from a man aged 40 to 70 with stage I lung adenocarcinoma. The chain combines TRBV7-9 with TRBJ2-3; TRBD2 might be the D (5 bases). The CDR3 protein is CASSLTSGLPLDTQYF. CDR3 nucleotides: TGTGCCAGCAGCTTGACTTCAGGACTCCCCCTGGATACGCAGTATTTT.